What follows is one TCR beta chain and its context. This clonotype came up a few times. This clone's antigen is unknown. It has no much larger one-base neighbor in the sample; base qualities were not kept. The library was prepared using PCR. Sequenced using an Illumina HiSeq 2500. TCR library preparation used molecular barcoding, with unique molecular identifiers applied to normalize quantification of the TCRbeta repertoire. TCRdb reran the public reads through fastp at Q25 and MiXCR, keeping productive beta chains. Entries that share a CDR3 protein sequence are merged under the most common genes and DNA. The sample contains about 610,000 distinct CDR3 sequences, roughly a tenth of them found a single time. 4% of the sample lies in the top ten. The germline V gene provides CDR1 SGHAT and CDR2 FQNNGV. V is shortened by 4 bases, J by 7 bases, and the region joining them spans 19 bases. The CDR3 holds 15 amino acids from the cysteine to the phenylalanine. The read is trimmed to its CDR3 DNA, 45 bases read in frame from base 1.

This record belongs to a study of T-cell reconstitution after alpha-beta-depleted transplantation in children (dated by TCRdb to the mid-2010s). Study-level background: Using TCR repertoire profiling, the study quantitatively followed how T-cell immune reconstitution unfolded in children after TCRalphabeta/CD19-depleted allogeneic hematopoietic cell transplantation.

This TCR came from a human donor who donated a stem cell graft to a child with acute myeloid leukemia. The chain joins TRBV11-2 to TRBJ1-1; tentative D gene TRBD1, with 6 bases matching. This specimen consisted of PBMCs from the stem cell graft donor, obtained from the stem cell graft. The CDR3 reads as follows: CASSSTQGGIGEAFF. The nucleotides are TGTGCCAGCAGCTCAACACAGGGCGGTATAGGTGAAGCTTTCTTT.